The table lists the clone carrying this T cell receptor beta chain with a few counts. This entry is derived from a study of T cells in Graves' hyperthyroidism and ophthalmopathy. Germline values: CDR1 SGHAT, CDR2 FQNNGV. The V and J ends lost 4 bases and 1 base respectively, with 14 bases between them. The CDR3 consists of 16 residues. It was RNA transcripts that yielded the amplified TCR beta CDR3 regions. HTBI primers were employed in a first-round RT-PCR of the TCR CDR3. TCRdb recomputed calls from the multiplex PCR reads with MiXCR, one row per CDR3 protein. This table has around 300,000 distinct CDR3 sequences, about an eighth appearing once.

This clonotype was obtained from a woman aged 40 to 55 with Graves' ophthalmopathy. The sequencing sample was made of blood. The chain links TRBV11-2 to TRBJ1-3; the D is unclear. The CDR3 here is CASSSIRLTSGNTIYF. CDR3 DNA sequence: TGTGCCAGCAGCTCGATCCGGCTCACTTCTGGAAACACCATATATTTT.